The 3 T cell receptor beta chains given below trace back to one sample, sequenced in a study of T cell responses to AZD1222 COVID-19 vaccine. Repertoires were generated with immunoSEQ multiplex PCR, while TCRdb's copy carries only in-frame clones and drops some. Of about 84,000 clones listed, 80% to 90% were seen once; the top ten hold around 10%. The source material was peripheral blood, sampled 28 days after the second AZD1222 dose. The receptors come from an adult who received the AZD1222 COVID-19 vaccine.

The chain is built from TRBV7-9 and TRBJ2-1; 10 nucleotides agree with TRBD2. CDR1 is SEHNR, CDR2 FQNEAQ, per germline (reference sequence). V gave up 5 bases and J gave up 2 bases; unmatched junction bases: 6. This CDR3 is 16 amino acids long. CDR3 protein: CASSANSGGTYNEQFF. As DNA, the CDR3 is TGTGCCAGCAGCGCAAATAGCGGGGGGACCTACAATGAGCAGTTCTTC.

The genes are TRBV15 and TRBJ2-2; no reliable D call. The CDR3 runs to 15 residues. Germline-derived CDR1 and CDR2 are LNHNV and YYDKDF (reference sequence). Between the trimmed V and J ends, which lost 0 bases and 1 base, there was a span of 6 bases. CDR3 in DNA: TGTGCCACCAGCAGAGAACAAGGGAACACCGGGGAGCTGTTTTTT. Encoded protein: CATSREQGNTGELFF.

This chain joins TRBV20-1 and TRBJ1-2; D possibly corresponds to TRBD1 (5 bases). V lost 3 bases and J 3 bases, leaving 11 bases between the germline ends. Germline V gives CDR1 DFQATT, CDR2 SNEGSKA (reference sequence). The CDR3 has 13 amino acids. The CDR3 sequence is CSASLLGDYGYTF. As DNA, the CDR3 is TGCAGTGCTAGTTTGCTGGGGGACTATGGCTACACCTTC.